Following are 9 T cell receptor beta chains from one sample sequenced in a study of cytotoxic CD8 clonotypes in ibrutinib-treated CLL. Repertoires were generated with immunoSEQ multiplex PCR, while TCRdb's copy carries only in-frame clones and drops some. The data show under 150,000 clones, approximately 90% seen once. Sequences were derived from PBMCs, sampled after 12 months of ibrutinib treatment. The receptors come from a human donor with chronic lymphocytic leukemia.

The rearrangement joins TRBV28 to TRBJ1-2, with D uncertain. V lost 4 bases to trimming and J lost 3 bases, with 12 bases between them. This CDR3 is built from 14 residues. The germline CDR1 and CDR2 sequences are MDHEN and SYDVKM. This CDR3 is CASSSIGVYYGYTF. In DNA, the CDR3 is TGTGCCAGCAGTTCGATTGGGGTTTACTATGGCTACACCTTC.

This chain uses TRBV5-8 with TRBJ2-5, with 7 bases aligning to TRBD1. The V segment lost 1 base and the J segment 5 bases; nucleotides outside the gene matches: 8. CDR3 size: 15 residues. Per germline, CDR1 SGHTS and CDR2 YDEGEE. The CDR3 is CASSLYRGLGETQYF. The CDR3 nucleotides read TGTGCCAGCAGCTTGTATAGGGGGCTCGGCGAGACCCAGTACTTC.

This clone was found a few times. The V gene is TRBV18, the J gene TRBJ2-2; TRBD1 is a possible D gene (6 bases). This CDR3 spans 16 amino acids. V lost 3 bases, J lost 5 bases, and 16 bases lay in between. CDR1 and CDR2 from the germline V gene are KGHSH and LQKENI. Written as DNA, the CDR3 is TGTGCCAGCTCACCCTTTGGGACACACAAGACCGGGGAGCTGTTTTTT. This encodes CASSPFGTHKTGELFF.

The table lists this clone with a count of one. The chain links TRBV7-9 to TRBJ1-3; D is perhaps TRBD1 (5 bases). This CDR3 has 16 residues. Trimming took 5 bases from V and 3 from J, leaving 17 bases between them. Germline CDR1 and CDR2: SEHNR and FQNEAQ (reference sequence). CDR3 in DNA: TGTGCCAGCAGCACAAGAGCGGGGGGAGGTGGAAACACCATATATTTT. Protein: CASSTRAGGGGNTIYF.

The chain links TRBV7-3 to TRBJ1-5; 8 nucleotides line up with TRBD1. Germline lookup yields CDR1 SGHTA and CDR2 FQGTGA. V lost 5 bases, J lost 10 bases, and 7 bases stayed unmatched. The CDR3 covers 13 residues. CDR3: CASSLDRESPQHF. In DNA form, the CDR3 reads TGTGCCAGCAGCCTGGACAGGGAGAGTCCCCAGCATTTT.

The CDR3 DNA is TGCAGCGGATGGCGCGGGAGGGATCAAGCCGGGGAGCTGTTTTTT. As protein: CSGWRGRDQAGELFF. J is TRBJ2-2 and V is TRBV29-1, with TRBD2 matching 9 bases. Germline loops: CDR1 SQVTM, CDR2 ANQGSEA. The junction had 12 bases not matched to a gene; V was cut back by 7 bases and J by 6 bases. The CDR3 consists of 15 residues.

The CDR3 region has the DNA TGTGCCAGCGGGAGACAGGCTTATCAGCCCCAGCATTTT. Amino acid sequence: CASGRQAYQPQHF. The chain employs TRBV2 and TRBJ1-5; a possible D gene is TRBD1 (6 bases). This CDR3 has 13 amino acids. Trimming left V 8 bases short and J 5 bases short, with 13 bases between. CDR1 SNHLY and CDR2 FYNNEI come from the germline V gene.

The chain joins TRBV27 to TRBJ2-7; 7 bases are shared with TRBD2. J gave up 3 bases and V 2 bases, and 10 bases lay outside the gene matches. This CDR3 is built from 16 residues. CDR1 and CDR2 (germline): MNHEY, SMNVEV (reference sequence). The CDR3 DNA reads TGTGCCAGCAGTTTAACCGGGACTACGAACTACTACGAGCAGTACTTC. This gives the protein CASSLTGTTNYYEQYF.

This clone was counted once. V usage is TRBV4-1 and J usage is TRBJ2-7; tentatively, D is TRBD1 (5 bases). V dropped 0 bases and J dropped 4 bases, with 13 bases sitting between them. The CDR3 covers 15 residues. Per the germline V gene, CDR1 is MGHRA and CDR2 is YSYEKL. The CDR3 sequence: CASSQETVPLYEQYF. CDR3 DNA: TGCGCCAGCAGCCAAGAGACAGTTCCTTTATACGAGCAGTACTTC.